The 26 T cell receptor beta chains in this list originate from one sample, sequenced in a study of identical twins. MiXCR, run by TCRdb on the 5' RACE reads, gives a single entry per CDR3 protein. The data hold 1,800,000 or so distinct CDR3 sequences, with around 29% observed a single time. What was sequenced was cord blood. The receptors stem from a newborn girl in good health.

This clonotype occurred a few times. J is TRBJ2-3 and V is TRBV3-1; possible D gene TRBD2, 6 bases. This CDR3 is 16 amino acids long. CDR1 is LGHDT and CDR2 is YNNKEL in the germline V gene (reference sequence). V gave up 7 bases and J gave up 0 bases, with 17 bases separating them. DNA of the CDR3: TGTGCCAGCAAACAGTTCGGCGGGGCTAGCACAGATACGCAGTATTTT. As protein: CASKQFGGASTDTQYF.

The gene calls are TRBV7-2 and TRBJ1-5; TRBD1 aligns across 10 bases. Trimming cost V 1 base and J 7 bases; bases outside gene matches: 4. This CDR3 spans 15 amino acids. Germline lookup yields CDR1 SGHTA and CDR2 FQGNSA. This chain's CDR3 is CASSLGQGAWQPQHF. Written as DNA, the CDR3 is TGTGCCAGCAGCTTAGGACAGGGGGCTTGGCAGCCCCAGCATTTT.

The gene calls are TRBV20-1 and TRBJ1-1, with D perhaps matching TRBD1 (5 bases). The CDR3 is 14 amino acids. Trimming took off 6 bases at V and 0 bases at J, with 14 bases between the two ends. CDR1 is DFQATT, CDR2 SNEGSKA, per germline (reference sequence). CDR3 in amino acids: CSAQGGSMNTEAFF. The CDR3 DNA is TGCAGTGCCCAGGGTGGCTCTATGAACACTGAAGCTTTCTTT.

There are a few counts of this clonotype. CDR3 bases: TGTGCCAGCAGCTCAATACTAGCGGGGGTTGATGAGCAGTTCTTC. It codes for CASSSILAGVDEQFF. The chain employs TRBV11-2 and TRBJ2-1, with 11 nucleotides matching TRBD2. The CDR3 length is 15 residues. The germline CDR1 and CDR2 sequences are SGHAT and FQNNGV. V lost 4 bases, J lost 8 bases, and 7 bases stayed unmatched.

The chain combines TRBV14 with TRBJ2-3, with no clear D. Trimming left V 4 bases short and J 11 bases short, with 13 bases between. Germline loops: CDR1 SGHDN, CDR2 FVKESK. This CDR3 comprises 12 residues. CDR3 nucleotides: TGTGCCAGCAGCCTACCGGCCAGAATGCAGTATTTT. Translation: CASSLPARMQYF.

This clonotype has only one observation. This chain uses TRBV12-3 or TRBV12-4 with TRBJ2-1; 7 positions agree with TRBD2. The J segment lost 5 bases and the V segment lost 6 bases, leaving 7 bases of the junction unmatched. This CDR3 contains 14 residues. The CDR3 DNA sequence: TGTGCCAGCAGACCTAGCGGAGACAACAATGAGCAGTTCTTC. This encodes CASRPSGDNNEQFF.

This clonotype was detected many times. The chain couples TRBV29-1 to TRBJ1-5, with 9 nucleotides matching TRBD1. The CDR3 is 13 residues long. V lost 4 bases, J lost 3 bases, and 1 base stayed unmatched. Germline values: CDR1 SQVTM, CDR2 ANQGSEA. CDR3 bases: TGCAGCGTTGGGACAGGGGACAATCAGCCCCAGCATTTT. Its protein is CSVGTGDNQPQHF. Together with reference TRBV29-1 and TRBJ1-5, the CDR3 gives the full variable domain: SAVISQKPSRDICQRGTSLTIQCQVDSQVTMMFWYRQQPGQSLTLIATANQGSEATYESGFVIDKFPISRPNLTFSTLTVSNMSPEDSSIYLCSVGTGDNQPQHFGDGTRLSIL.

CDR3 sequence reads: CASSQESILTFNQPQHF. As DNA, the CDR3 is TGTGCCAGCAGCCAAGAAAGTATCTTAACATTCAATCAGCCCCAGCATTTT. The gene calls are TRBV4-2 and TRBJ1-5, with D unclear. CDR1 is LGHNA and CDR2 is YNFKEQ in the germline V gene. The CDR3 extends over 17 amino acids. The ends were cut back, 0 bases at V and 3 bases at J, with 15 bases in the middle.

CDR3 residues: CASRGLGDLNTEAFF. The CDR3 coding sequence is TGCGCCAGCAGGGGATTGGGGGACCTGAACACTGAAGCTTTCTTT. The chain links TRBV4-1 to TRBJ1-1; weak D call: TRBD1 (5 bases). V lost 6 bases and J lost 0, with 14 bases in between. Looked up from germline, CDR1 is MGHRA and CDR2 is YSYEKL. The CDR3 sequence is 15 residues long.

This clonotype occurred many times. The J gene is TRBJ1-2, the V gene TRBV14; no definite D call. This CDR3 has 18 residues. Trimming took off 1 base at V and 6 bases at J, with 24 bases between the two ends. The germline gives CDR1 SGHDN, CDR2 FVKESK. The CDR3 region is CASSQVASRTRSPNGYTF. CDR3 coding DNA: TGTGCCAGCAGCCAAGTTGCATCCCGGACCCGCAGCCCAAATGGCTACACCTTC. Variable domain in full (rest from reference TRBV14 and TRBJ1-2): EAGVTQFPSHSVIEKGQTVTLRCDPISGHDNLYWYRRVMGKEIKFLLHFVKESKQDESGMPNNRFLAERTGGTYSTLKVQPAELEDSGVYFCASSQVASRTRSPNGYTFGSGTRLTVV.

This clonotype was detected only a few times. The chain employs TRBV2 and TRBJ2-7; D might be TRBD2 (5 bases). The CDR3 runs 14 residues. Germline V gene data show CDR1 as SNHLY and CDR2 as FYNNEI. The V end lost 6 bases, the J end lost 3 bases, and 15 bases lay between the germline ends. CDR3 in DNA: TGTGCCAGCAGAGGACTGGGGTCCCTCTACGAGCAGTACTTC. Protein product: CASRGLGSLYEQYF.

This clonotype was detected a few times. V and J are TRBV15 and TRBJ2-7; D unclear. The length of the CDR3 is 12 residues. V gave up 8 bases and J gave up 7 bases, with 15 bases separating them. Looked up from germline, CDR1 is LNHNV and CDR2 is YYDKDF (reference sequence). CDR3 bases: TGTGCCACCTCTGCGGTGTACAATGAGCAGTACTTC. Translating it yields CATSAVYNEQYF. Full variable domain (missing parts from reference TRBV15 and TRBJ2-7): DAMVIQNPRYQVTQFGKPVTLSCSQTLNHNVMYWYQQKSSQAPKLLFHYYDKDFNNEADTPDNFQSRRPNTSFCFLDIRSPGLGDTAMYLCATSAVYNEQYFGPGTRLTVT.

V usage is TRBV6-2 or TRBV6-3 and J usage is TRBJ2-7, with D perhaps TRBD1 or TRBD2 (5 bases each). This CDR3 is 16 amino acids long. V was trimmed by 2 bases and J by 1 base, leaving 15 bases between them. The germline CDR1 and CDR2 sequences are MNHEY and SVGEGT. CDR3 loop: CASSYKTGTVSYEQYF. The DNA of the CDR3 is TGTGCCAGCAGTTACAAGACCGGGACGGTATCCTACGAGCAGTACTTC.

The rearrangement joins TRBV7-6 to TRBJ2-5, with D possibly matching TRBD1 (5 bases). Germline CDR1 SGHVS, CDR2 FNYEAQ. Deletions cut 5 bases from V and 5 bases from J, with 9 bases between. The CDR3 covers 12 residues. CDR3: CASSANRETQYF. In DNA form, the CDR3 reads TGTGCCAGCAGCGCTAACAGGGAGACCCAGTACTTC.

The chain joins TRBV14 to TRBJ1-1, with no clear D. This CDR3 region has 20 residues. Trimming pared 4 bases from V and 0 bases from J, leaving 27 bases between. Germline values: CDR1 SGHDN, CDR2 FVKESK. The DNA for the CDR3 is TGTGCCAGCAGCCGATCCGCCGAATCTGGTTGGGGTCAGGTGAACACTGAAGCTTTCTTT. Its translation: CASSRSAESGWGQVNTEAFF.

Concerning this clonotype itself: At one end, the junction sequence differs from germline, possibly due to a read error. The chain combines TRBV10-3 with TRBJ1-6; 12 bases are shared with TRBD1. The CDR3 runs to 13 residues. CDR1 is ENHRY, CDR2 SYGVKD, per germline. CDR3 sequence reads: CAVSGTGGSPLHF. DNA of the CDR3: TGTGCCGTCAGTGGGACAGGGGGCTCACCCCTCCACTTT.

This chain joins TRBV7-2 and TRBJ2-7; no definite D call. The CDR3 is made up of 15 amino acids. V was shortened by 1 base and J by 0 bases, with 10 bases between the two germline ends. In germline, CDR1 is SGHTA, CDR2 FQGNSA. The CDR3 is CASSLEYIGSYEQYF. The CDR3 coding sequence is TGTGCCAGCAGCTTAGAATACATCGGCTCCTACGAGCAGTACTTC. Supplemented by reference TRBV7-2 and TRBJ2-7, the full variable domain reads GAGVSQSPSNKVTEKGKDVELRCDPISGHTALYWYRQSLGQGLEFLIYFQGNSAPDKSGLPSDRFSAERTGGSVSTLTIQRTQQEDSAVYLCASSLEYIGSYEQYFGPGTRLTVT.

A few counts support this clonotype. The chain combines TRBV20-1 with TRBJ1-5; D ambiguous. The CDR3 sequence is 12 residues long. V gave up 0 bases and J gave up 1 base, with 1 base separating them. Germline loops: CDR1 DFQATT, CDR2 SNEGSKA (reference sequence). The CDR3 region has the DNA TGCAGTGCTAGAGAGAGCAATCAGCCCCAGCATTTT. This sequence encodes CSARESNQPQHF.

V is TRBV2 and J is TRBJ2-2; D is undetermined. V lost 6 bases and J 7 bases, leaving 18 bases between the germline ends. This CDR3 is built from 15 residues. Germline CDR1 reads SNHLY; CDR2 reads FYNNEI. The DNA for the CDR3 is TGTGCCAGCAGGGGATTTGGTATGGTGGGCGGGGAGCTGTTTTTT. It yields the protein CASRGFGMVGGELFF.

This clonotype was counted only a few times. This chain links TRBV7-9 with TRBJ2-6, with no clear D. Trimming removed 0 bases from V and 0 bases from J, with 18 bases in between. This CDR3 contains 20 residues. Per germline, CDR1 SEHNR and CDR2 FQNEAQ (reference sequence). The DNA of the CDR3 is TGTGCCAGCAGCTTAGCCGGTTTTGGTGGTAACGCCTCTGGGGCCAACGTCCTGACTTTC. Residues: CASSLAGFGGNASGANVLTF. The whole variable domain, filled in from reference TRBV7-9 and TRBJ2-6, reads DTGVSQNPRHKITKRGQNVTFRCDPISEHNRLYWYRQTLGQGPEFLTYFQNEAQLEKSRLLSDRFSAERPKGSFSTLEIQRTEQGDSAMYLCASSLAGFGGNASGANVLTFGAGSRLTVL.

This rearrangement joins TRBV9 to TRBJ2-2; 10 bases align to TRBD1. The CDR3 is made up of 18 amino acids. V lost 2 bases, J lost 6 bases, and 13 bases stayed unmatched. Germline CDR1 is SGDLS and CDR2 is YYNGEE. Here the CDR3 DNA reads TGTGCCAGCAGCGTTTCCTCCGGGACAGGGGTTAAATCCGGGGAGCTGTTTTTT. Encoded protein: CASSVSSGTGVKSGELFF.

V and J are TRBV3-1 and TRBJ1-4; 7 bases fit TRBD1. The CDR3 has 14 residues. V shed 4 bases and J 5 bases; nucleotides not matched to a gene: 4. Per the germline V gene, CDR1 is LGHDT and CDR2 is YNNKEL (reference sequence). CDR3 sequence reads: CASSPETGNEKLFF. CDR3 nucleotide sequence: TGTGCCAGCAGCCCAGAGACAGGGAATGAAAAACTGTTTTTT. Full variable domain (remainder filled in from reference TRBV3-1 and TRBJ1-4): DTAVSQTPKYLVTQMGNDKSIKCEQNLGHDTMYWYKQDSKKFLKIMFSYNNKELIINETVPNRFSPKSPDKAHLNLHINSLELGDSAVYFCASSPETGNEKLFFGSGTQLSVL.

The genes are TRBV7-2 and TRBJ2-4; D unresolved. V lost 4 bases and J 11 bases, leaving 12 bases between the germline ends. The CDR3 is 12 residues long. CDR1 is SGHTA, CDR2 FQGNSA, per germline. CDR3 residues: CASSSLPSVQYF. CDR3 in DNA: TGTGCCAGCAGCTCACTTCCTTCCGTTCAGTACTTC. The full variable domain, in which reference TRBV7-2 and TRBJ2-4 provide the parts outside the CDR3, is GAGVSQSPSNKVTEKGKDVELRCDPISGHTALYWYRQSLGQGLEFLIYFQGNSAPDKSGLPSDRFSAERTGGSVSTLTIQRTQQEDSAVYLCASSSLPSVQYFGAGTRLSVL.

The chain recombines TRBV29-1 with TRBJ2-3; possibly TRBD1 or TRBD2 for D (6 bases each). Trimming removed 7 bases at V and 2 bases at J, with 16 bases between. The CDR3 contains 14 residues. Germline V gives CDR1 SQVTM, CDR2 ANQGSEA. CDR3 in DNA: TGCAGCGGGAATCGGCGGGGACACACAGATACGCAGTATTTT. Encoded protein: CSGNRRGHTDTQYF.

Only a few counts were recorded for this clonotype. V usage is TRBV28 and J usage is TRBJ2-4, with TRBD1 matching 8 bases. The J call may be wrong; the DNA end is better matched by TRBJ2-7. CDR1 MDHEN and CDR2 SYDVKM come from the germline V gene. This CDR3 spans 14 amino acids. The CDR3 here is CASTPGQAFYEQYF. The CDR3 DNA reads TGTGCCAGCACCCCGGGACAGGCTTTTTACGAGCAGTACTTC.

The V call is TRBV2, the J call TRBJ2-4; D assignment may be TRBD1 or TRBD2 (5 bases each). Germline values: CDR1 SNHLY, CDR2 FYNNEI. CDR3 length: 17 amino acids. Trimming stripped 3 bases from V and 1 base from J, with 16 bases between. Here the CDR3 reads CASSDIRDGGAKNIQYF. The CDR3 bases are TGTGCCAGCAGTGACATCCGGGACGGTGGGGCCAAAAACATTCAGTACTTC. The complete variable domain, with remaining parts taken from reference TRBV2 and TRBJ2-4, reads EPEVTQTPSHQVTQMGQEVILRCVPISNHLYFYWYRQILGQKVEFLVSFYNNEISEKSEIFDDQFSVERPDGSNFTLKIRSTKLEDSAMYFCASSDIRDGGAKNIQYFGAGTRLSVL.